Sequencing of this T cell receptor (beta chain) was carried out in a study of blood T cell repertoires in COVID-19. Overall study: Collection of acute and convalescent COVID-19 samples took place in the United States, Italy and Spain. Sample material is recorded as cDNA or gDNA derived from T cells, B-cell-depleted T cells, or PBMCs.

A Seattle source enrolled patients during active infection and followed them longitudinally. The CDR3 spans 16 residues. In germline, CDR1 is MDHEN, CDR2 SYDVKM. With V trimmed by 6 bases and J by 1 base, 11 bases remained unmatched. Original handling: How many nucleated cells were present was estimated from reference gene primer amplification. Some clones are missing from TCRdb's copy, which holds only in-frame ones; the method was immunoSEQ multiplex PCR. From that table come the V and J calls and clone size; the DNA was used to work out D and trimming. The sample lists roughly 120,000 clones; 75% to 90% were seen once.

The TCR comes from an elderly woman with COVID-19, enrolled during active disease. The genes are TRBV28 and TRBJ1-1; 7 bases map to TRBD1. The sequencing sample was made of peripheral blood. CDR3 protein: CASRQQGIRGNTEAFF. In nucleotides, the CDR3 is TGTGCCAGCAGGCAACAGGGGATTCGAGGGAACACTGAAGCTTTCTTT.